The source of this T cell receptor beta chain is a study of cytomegalovirus exposure and HLA in healthy donors. Study-level information: The same platform as the approximately 730 first-cohort repertoires was used for the 120 validation repertoires, a later analysis reported.

General observations from the study: The tendency of first-cohort TCR clusters to co-occur in the 120 or so validation repertoires emerged from a later analysis.

Assay used: immunoSEQ multiplex PCR; TCRdb lists only in-frame clones, some missing. The sample includes some 140,000 clones, 70% to 90% of them seen just once. Donors were drawn from the approximately 120-subject validation cohort, separate from the approximately 620-subject first cohort. On this clone itself: What it recognizes is unknown.

The clonotype comes from a man aged 18 to 29 in good health and CMV-seronegative. The source material was PBMCs.

Written as DNA, the CDR3 is TGTGCCAGCAGCGTGGCCGGGACTAGCGGGATACATGAGCAGTTCTTC. Translation: CASSVAGTSGIHEQFF. The chain recombines TRBV9 with TRBJ2-1, with 13 bases that match TRBD2. CDR3 length equals 16 residues. From germline, CDR1 is SGDLS and CDR2 YYNGEE. V shed 2 bases and J 8 bases; nucleotides not matched to a gene: 7.